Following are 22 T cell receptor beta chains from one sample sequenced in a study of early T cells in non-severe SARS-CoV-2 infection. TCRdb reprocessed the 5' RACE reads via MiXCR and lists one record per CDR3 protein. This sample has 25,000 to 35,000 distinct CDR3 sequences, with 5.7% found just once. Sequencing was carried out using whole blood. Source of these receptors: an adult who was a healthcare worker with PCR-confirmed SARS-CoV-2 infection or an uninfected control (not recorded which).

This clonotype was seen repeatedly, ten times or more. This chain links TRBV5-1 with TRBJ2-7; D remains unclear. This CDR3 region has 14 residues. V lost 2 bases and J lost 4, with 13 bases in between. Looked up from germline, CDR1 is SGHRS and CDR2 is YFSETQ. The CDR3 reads CASSFDSPFYEQYF. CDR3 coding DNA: TGCGCCAGCAGCTTTGACTCCCCCTTTTACGAGCAGTACTTC.

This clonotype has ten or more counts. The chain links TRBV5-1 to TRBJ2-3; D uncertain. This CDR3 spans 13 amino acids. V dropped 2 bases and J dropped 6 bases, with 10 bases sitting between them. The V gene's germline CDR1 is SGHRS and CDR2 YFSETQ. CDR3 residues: CASSFLTRDTQYF. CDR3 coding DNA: TGCGCCAGCAGCTTTCTTACCAGGGATACGCAGTATTTT.

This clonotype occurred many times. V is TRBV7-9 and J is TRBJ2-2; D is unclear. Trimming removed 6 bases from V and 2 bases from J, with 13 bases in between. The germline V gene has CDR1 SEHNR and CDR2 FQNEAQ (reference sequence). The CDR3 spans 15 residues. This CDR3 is CASRDRAVNTGELFF. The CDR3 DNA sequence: TGTGCCAGCAGGGACCGGGCCGTCAACACCGGGGAGCTGTTTTTT.

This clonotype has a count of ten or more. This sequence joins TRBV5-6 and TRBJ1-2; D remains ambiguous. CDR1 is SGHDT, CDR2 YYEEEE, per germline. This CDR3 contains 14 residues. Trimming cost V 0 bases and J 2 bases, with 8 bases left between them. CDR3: CASSLEVSNYGYTF. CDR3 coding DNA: TGTGCCAGCAGCTTGGAGGTCAGCAACTATGGCTACACCTTC.

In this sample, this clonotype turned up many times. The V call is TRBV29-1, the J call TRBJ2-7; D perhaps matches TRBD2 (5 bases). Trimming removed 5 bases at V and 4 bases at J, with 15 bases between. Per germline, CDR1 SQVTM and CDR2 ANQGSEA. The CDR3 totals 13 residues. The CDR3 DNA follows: TGCAGCGTTCAGAAACGGGGTTGGTACGAGCAGTACTTC. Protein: CSVQKRGWYEQYF.

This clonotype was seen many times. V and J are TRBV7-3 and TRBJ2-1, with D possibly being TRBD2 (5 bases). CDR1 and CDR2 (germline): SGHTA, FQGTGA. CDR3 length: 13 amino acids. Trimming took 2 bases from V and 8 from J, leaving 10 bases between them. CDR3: CASSLFQEDEQFF. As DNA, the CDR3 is TGTGCCAGCAGCTTATTTCAGGAGGATGAGCAGTTCTTC. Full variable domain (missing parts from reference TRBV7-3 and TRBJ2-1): GAGVSQTPSNKVTEKGKYVELRCDPISGHTALYWYRQSLGQGPEFLIYFQGTGAADDSGLPNDRFFAVRPEGSVSTLKIQRTERGDSAVYLCASSLFQEDEQFFGPGTRLTVL.

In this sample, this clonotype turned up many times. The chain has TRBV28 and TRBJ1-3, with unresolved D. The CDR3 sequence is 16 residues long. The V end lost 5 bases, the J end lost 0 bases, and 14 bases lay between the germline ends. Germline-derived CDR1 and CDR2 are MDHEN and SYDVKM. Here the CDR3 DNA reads TGTGCCAGCAGTGTACCTGGTTGGACCTCTGGAAACACCATATATTTT. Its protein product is CASSVPGWTSGNTIYF.

The CDR3 DNA reads as TGCGCCAGCAGGCCCGACAGGGAATGGGACGAAAAACTGTTTTTT. This gives the protein CASRPDREWDEKLFF. This chain uses TRBV4-3 with TRBJ1-4; 7 nucleotides line up with TRBD1. Germline V gene lookup returns CDR1 LGHNA and CDR2 YSLEER. V lost 6 bases, J lost 8 bases, and 12 bases stayed unmatched. CDR3 length equals 15 residues.

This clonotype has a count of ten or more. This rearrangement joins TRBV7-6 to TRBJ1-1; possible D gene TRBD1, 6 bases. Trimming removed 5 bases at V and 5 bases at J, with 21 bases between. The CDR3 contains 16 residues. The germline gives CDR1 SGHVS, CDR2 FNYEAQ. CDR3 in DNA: TGTGCCAGCAGCCCACTAGCTGGGGGGCGAGGTACTGAAGCTTTCTTT. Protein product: CASSPLAGGRGTEAFF. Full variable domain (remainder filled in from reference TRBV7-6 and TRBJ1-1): GAGVSQSPRYKVTKRGQDVALRCDPISGHVSLYWYRQALGQGPEFLTYFNYEAQQDKSGLPNDRFSAERPEGSISTLTIQRTEQRDSAMYRCASSPLAGGRGTEAFFGQGTRLTVV.

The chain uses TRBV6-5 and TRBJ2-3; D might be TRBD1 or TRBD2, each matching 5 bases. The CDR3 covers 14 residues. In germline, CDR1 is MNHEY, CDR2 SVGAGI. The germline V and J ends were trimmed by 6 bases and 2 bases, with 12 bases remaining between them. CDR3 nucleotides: TGTGCCAGCAGGGTTAGAGGGGACACAGATACGCAGTATTTT. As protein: CASRVRGDTDTQYF.

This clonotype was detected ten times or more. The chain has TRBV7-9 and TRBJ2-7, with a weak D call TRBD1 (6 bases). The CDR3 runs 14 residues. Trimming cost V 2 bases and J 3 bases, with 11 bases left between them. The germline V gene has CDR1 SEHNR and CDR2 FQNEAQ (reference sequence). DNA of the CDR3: TGTGCCAGCAGCTTAAGGCAAGGGGGCTACGAGCAGTACTTC. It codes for CASSLRQGGYEQYF.

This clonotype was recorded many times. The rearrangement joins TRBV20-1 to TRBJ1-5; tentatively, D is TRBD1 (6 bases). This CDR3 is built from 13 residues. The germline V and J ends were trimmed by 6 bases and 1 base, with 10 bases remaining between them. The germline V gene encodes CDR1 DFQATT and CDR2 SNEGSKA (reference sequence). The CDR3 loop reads CSALQGSNQPQHF. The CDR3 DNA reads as TGCAGTGCCCTACAGGGAAGCAATCAGCCCCAGCATTTT.

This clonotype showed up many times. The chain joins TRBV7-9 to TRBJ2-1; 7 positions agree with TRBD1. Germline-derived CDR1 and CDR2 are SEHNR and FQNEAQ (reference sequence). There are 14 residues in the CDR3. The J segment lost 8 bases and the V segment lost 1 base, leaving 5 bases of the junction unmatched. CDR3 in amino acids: CASSLGDSRDEQFF. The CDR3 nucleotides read TGTGCCAGCAGCTTAGGGGACAGTCGCGATGAGCAGTTCTTC.

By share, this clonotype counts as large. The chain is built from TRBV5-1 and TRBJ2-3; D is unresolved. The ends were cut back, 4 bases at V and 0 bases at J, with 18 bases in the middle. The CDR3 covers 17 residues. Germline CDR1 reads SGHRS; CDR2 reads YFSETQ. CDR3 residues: CASSVEAKELSTDTQYF. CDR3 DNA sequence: TGCGCCAGCAGCGTCGAGGCTAAGGAGCTCAGCACAGATACGCAGTATTTT. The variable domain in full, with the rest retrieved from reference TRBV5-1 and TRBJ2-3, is KAGVTQTPRYLIKTRGQQVTLSCSPISGHRSVSWYQQTPGQGLQFLFEYFSETQRNKGNFPGRFSGRQFSNSRSEMNVSTLELGDSALYLCASSVEAKELSTDTQYFGPGTRLTVL.

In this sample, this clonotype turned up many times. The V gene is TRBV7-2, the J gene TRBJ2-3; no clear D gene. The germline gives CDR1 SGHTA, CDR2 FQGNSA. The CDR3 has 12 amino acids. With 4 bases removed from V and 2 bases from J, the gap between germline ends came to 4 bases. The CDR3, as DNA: TGTGCCAGCAGCTCCTTCACAGATACGCAGTATTTT. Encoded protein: CASSSFTDTQYF.

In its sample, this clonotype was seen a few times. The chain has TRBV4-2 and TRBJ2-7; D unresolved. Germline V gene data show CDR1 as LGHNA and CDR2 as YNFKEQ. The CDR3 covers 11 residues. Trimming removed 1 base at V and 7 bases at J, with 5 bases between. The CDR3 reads CASSQATEQYF. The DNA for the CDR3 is TGTGCCAGCAGCCAAGCGACAGAGCAGTACTTC.

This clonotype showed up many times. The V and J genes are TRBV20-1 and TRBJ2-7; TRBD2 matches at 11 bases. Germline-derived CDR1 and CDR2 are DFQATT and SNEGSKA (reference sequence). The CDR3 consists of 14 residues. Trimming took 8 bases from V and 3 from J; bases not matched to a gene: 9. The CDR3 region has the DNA TGCAGTCCCACATCTAGCGGGGGGAACTACGAGCAGTACTTC. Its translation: CSPTSSGGNYEQYF.

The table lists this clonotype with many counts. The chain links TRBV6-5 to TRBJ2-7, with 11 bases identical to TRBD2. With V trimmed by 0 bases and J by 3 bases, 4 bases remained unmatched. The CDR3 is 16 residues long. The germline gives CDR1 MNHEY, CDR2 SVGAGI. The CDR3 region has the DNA TGTGCCAGCAGTTACTCGTCGCTAGCGGGGGGCTACGAGCAGTACTTC. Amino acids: CASSYSSLAGGYEQYF.

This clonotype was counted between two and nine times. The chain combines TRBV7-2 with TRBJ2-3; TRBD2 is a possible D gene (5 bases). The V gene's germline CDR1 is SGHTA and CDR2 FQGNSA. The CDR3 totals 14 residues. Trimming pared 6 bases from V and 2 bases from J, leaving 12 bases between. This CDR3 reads CASRPAGDTDTQYF. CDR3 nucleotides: TGTGCCAGCAGACCCGCCGGGGACACAGATACGCAGTATTTT.

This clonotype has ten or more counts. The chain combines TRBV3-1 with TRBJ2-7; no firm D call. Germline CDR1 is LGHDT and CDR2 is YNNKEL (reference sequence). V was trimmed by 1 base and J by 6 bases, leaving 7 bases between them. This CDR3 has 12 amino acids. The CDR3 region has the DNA TGTGCCAGCAGCCAAGCCGACGGCGAGCAGTACTTC. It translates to CASSQADGEQYF.

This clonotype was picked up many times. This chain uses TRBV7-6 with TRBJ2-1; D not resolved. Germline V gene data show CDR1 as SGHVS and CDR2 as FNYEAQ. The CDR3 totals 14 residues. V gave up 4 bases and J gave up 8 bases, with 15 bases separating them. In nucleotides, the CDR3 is TGTGCCAGCAGCTCGCGCCCCGCGGTGGATGAGCAGTTCTTC. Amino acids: CASSSRPAVDEQFF.

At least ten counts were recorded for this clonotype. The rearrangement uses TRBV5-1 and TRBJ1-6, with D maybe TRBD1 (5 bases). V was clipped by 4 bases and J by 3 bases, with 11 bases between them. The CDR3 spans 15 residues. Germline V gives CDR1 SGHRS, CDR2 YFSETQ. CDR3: CASSDGGNYNSPLHF. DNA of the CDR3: TGCGCCAGCAGCGATGGGGGAAACTATAATTCACCCCTCCACTTT.